This TCR beta chain is from a study of cytomegalovirus exposure and HLA in healthy donors. Overall study findings and caveats: Another analysis was done later, and it associated around 17,000 TCR beta sequences with HLA alleles at 0.05 false discovery rate.

Concerning this clone: What it binds is not known.

In the PCR, 60 Vbeta and 13 Jbeta primers were used. Assay used: immunoSEQ multiplex PCR; TCRdb lists only in-frame clones, some missing. The sample lists some 140,000 clones; about 68% were seen once. V lost 4 bases to trimming and J lost 8 bases, with 11 bases between them. This CDR3 is 12 amino acids long. The V gene's germline CDR1 is MDHEN and CDR2 SYDVKM. The sequencing sample was made of PBMCs. This receptor was taken from a young man in good health and CMV-seronegative. V is TRBV28 and J is TRBJ1-2; no clear D gene. The CDR3 sequence: CASSSPPGGYTF. In nucleotides, the CDR3 is TGTGCCAGCAGTTCACCCCCGGGGGGCTACACCTTC.